The sequence of this T cell receptor beta chain was determined in a study of cytotoxic CD8 clonotypes in ibrutinib-treated CLL. Study-wide context: The patient breakdown showed approximately 11 relapsed/refractory and roughly 14 treatment-naive cases, with about 18 IGHV unmutated. Study-wide results and limits: At progression, clonality fell back toward baseline after rising at ibrutinib response. Researchers report that baseline clonality outpaced age-matched healthy donors and tracked circulating CD8+ T-cell counts.

The CDR3 consists of 14 residues. The V and J ends lost 4 bases and 1 base respectively, with 10 bases between them. Germline CDR1 reads SGHVS; CDR2 reads FQNEAQ. As concerns this clone: The target antigen is unknown.

Genomic DNA (around 2 micrograms) was obtained from cryopreserved PBMCs for construction of TCR beta libraries. Data came from immunoSEQ multiplex PCR; TCRdb stores just in-frame clones and leaves some out. This sample yields approximately 53,000 clones, of which less than 90% are seen a single time; over 20% belongs to the top ten. Sequenced here: PBMCs, sampled after 24 months of ibrutinib treatment. The genes are TRBV7-8 and TRBJ1-1; the D gene is possibly TRBD1 (6 bases). This clonotype was obtained from a human donor with chronic lymphocytic leukemia. The CDR3: CASSSMTGNTEAFF. As DNA, the CDR3 is TGTGCCAGCAGCTCGATGACAGGGAACACTGAAGCTTTCTTT.